This TCR beta chain was recorded in a study of CD8+CD57+ T cells in acquired aplastic anemia listed by TCRdb under 2018. Describing the broader study: On average, sorted CD4+ and CD8+ cells yielded 3 to 4 ug of extracted DNA, with a range of roughly 0.19 to 27.4 ug. Mean read counts for healthy donor samples were about 10 million for CD4+ cells and 11.0 million for CD8+ cells. Results the study describes overall, beyond this receptor: No significant difference in CD8+ Simpson's diversity was found between patients and healthy controls (P=0.060). Around 30 CD8+ CDR3 sequences were found to be shared between patients and controls, but these sequences appeared to be highly expressed in patients and within the immunodominant clones of the patients.

In the study, sorted CD4+ and CD8+ blood T cells from patients with severe aplastic anemia and from healthy subjects underwent deep sequencing of TCR repertoires. Ficoll-Paque density gradient centrifugation was used to isolate peripheral blood mononuclear cells. Before DNA was extracted, CD4+ and CD8+ T cells were sorted using either FACS or magnetic beads. From a lookup of the germline V gene (reference sequence), CDR1 and CDR2 are LGHDT and YNNKEL. From the cysteine up to the phenylalanine, the CDR3 has a length of 13 residues. Only the CDR3 region is kept as DNA, spanning 39 bases read in frame from base 1. A distance of 6 bases separates the germline ends of V and J, which lose 4 bases and 1 base respectively. Notes on this clonotype: The specificity of this receptor is unknown. The record has no base qualities; no much larger clone is one base away.

Profiling of TCR beta VDJ combinations and CDR3 sequences used genomic DNA as the template. TCR repertoire sequencing was run on an Illumina HiSeq 2000. The study's own analysis went as follows. TRBV/TRBJ rearrangement plots, CDR3 size and DJ length profiles, and Simpson's diversity index were used to assess repertoires. The most abundant DNA sequence in the deep sequencing data was defined as the immunodominant clone. CDR3 amino acid sequences were checked for sharing across subjects and were also compared against the VDJdb database and published repertoires. Starting from the raw public reads, TCRdb applied fastp trimming at Q25, assembled clones with MiXCR and retained in-frame beta chains. Rows are unified per CDR3 protein, each entry keeping the most common DNA and genes. TCRdb's processing, not the study's, gives the V and J calls here. This sample has around 180,000 distinct CDR3 sequences in its table, and around 60% of those were observed once. The ten largest make up roughly 44% of the sample.

The source material was sorted CD4+, CD8+, or CD8+CD57+ T cells (not recorded which) from PBMCs. This TCR derives from a human donor in good health. The V and J segments used are TRBV3-1 and TRBJ2-3; the D gene is unclear. The DNA sequence is given as TGTGCCAGCAGCCGTGCGGGCACAGATACGCAGTATTTT. Translated, it reads CASSRAGTDTQYF.